This entry concerns a single T cell receptor beta chain. Antigen: not known. The entry originates in a study of T-cell reconstitution after alpha-beta-depleted transplantation in children. Study-wide findings and caveats: Alpha-beta T cells about two months after transplant reportedly derived from several hundred expanded graft clones. At the one-year point after transplant, T-cell counts and TCRbeta diversity were found to come mostly from T cells that had been newly produced. Surviving recipient T cells and thymic progenitors accounted for the high day-60 TCRbeta diversity observed in some patients.

Researchers prepared the TCRbeta library using unique molecular identifiers, the study reports. TCRdb re-analysed the PCR reads in MiXCR, keeping a single row per CDR3 protein. The table shows 130,000 to 150,000 distinct CDR3 sequences, with 8.8% occurring only once. This CDR3 is 13 amino acids long. In germline, CDR1 is SGHNT, CDR2 YYREEE (reference sequence). The ends lost 4 bases at V and 3 bases at J; junction bases unmatched: 4. The rearrangement uses TRBV5-4 and TRBJ2-7; TRBD2 matches at 7 bases. This sequence was found in a female patient aged 2-9 years who had a stem cell transplant for congenital amegakaryocytic thrombocytopenia, so the T cells may come from the graft donor. The source material was PBMCs, mostly from graft donor cells, sampled 180 days after TCRalphabeta/CD19-depleted stem cell transplant. The CDR3 coding sequence is TGTGCCAGCAGCCCTGGGGGGGGCTACGAGCAGTACTTC. Amino acid sequence: CASSPGGGYEQYF.